One sample yielded the 15 T cell receptor delta chains listed below, sequenced in a study of gammadelta T cells in human blood. TCRdb repeated clone calling on the RT-PCR reads with CATT. The table lists roughly 400 delta-chain clones, around 15% of them singletons, with 59% in the top ten. The sample taken for sequencing was non-Vgamma9Vdelta2 gamma-delta T cells from adult blood. The receptor set was obtained from a human donor.

This clone was observed a few times. The protein held in TCRdb is that of a much larger clone and does not match this DNA's translation at residue 9, likely because of a read error; the protein shown is translated from the DNA. The V call is TRDV1, the J call TRDJ1; 11 bases fit TRDD3. The CDR3 loop spans 20 amino acids. CDR1 and CDR2 (germline): TSWWSYY, QGS. The V gene end was trimmed by 2 bases and the J gene end by 2 bases; junction bases not matched to a gene: 16. CDR3 coding DNA: TGTGCTCTTGGGGAAACTGCCTTCTTCTGGGGGATACATCAAACCGATAAACTCATCTTT. Its translation: CALGETAFFWGIHQTDKLIF.

Points on this clone: Given a far larger clone just one base away, this is likely a sequencing read error. V and J are TRDV1 and TRDJ1; 9 nucleotides agree with TRDD3. TCRdb supplies no J gene; here it was assigned by aligning the nucleotide sequence to germline. CDR1 is TSWWSYY, CDR2 QGS, per germline. CDR3 length: 25 residues. The J segment lost 0 bases and the V segment lost 1 base, leaving 30 bases of the junction unmatched. CDR3 bases: TGTGCTCTTGGGGAACACCCTTCCCGGCGATGGGGATACGTGATCCGTGGGGGCCACACCGATAAACTCATCTTT. It translates to CALGEHPSRRWGYVIRGGHTDKLIF.

By its share, this clone is large. This sample also contains other DNA sequences that code for the same CDR3. The rearrangement joins TRDV1 to TRDJ1; D may be TRDD2 or TRDD3 (6 bases each). V was trimmed by 2 bases and J by 3 bases, leaving 37 bases between them. CDR1 TSWWSYY and CDR2 QGS come from the germline V gene. The CDR3 loop spans 23 amino acids. This chain's CDR3 is CALGENPTVPPRVGGLNPDKLIF. In DNA form, the CDR3 reads TGTGCTCTTGGGGAAAATCCTACCGTCCCCCCCCGCGTTGGGGGCCTGAATCCCGATAAACTCATCTTT.

Worth noting for this clone: This DNA's translation and the protein TCRdb lists, from a much larger clone, do not match at residue 18, likely due to a read error; the protein shown is translated from the DNA. The chain combines TRDV1 with TRDJ1; 7 nucleotides line up with TRDD3. Germline V gene data show CDR1 as TSWWSYY and CDR2 as QGS. CDR3 length equals 20 residues. The CDR3 is CALGEWAKFLFPGDGAKFIF. The CDR3 DNA reads as TGTGCTCTTGGGGAATGGGCCAAATTCCTTTTTCCGGGGGATGGGGCTAAATTCATCTTT.

Sample share makes this clone medium-sized. A much larger clone sits a single nucleotide away, making a read error possible. This sample also contains other DNA sequences that code for the same CDR3. This chain links TRAV23/DV6 with TRDJ1, with TRDD3 matching over 10 bases. CDR1 and CDR2 from the germline V gene are NTAFDY and IRPDVSE (reference sequence). This CDR3 comprises 21 residues. Written as DNA, the CDR3 is TGTGCTGTACACTCCTTCTCAAGTTACTGGGGGATTTCCCTGTACACTGATAAACTCATCTTT. Translated: CAVHSFSSYWGISLYTDKLIF.

A few counts support this clone. TCRdb's protein for this DNA is that of a much larger clone and differs from the translation at residue 24, likely a read error; the protein shown is the DNA translation. The V call is TRDV1, the J call TRDJ1; the match to TRDD3 covers 13 bases. The germline gives CDR1 TSWWSYY, CDR2 QGS. CDR3 length: 27 residues. The CDR3 DNA sequence: TGTGCTCTTGGGGAACTAGTGTGGGGAGGTCCTATGGGAAACTGGGGGATACGCCTTCCGTACACCGATAGACTCATCTTT. Its protein product is CALGELVWGGPMGNWGIRLPYTDRLIF.

About this clone: It differs at one base from a far larger clone, so likely a read error. This sample includes further DNA sequences coding for the same CDR3. Here the J gene is TRDJ1 and the V gene is not called; the listed D gene, TRDD3, was not tested against the DNA. CDR3 size: 21 residues. In nucleotides, the CDR3 is TGCGCTACAGGCTGGGTTCCATCTCACACCCGCCGTATCTCGTACACCGATAAGCTCATCTTT. This gives the protein CATGWVPSHTRRISYTDKLIF.

This clone has just a few counts. A much larger clone differs by one base, so this may be a read error. Distinct nucleotide sequences in the sample also encode this CDR3. The rearrangement joins TRDV1 to TRDJ1; 10 bases align to TRDD3. Germline V lookup: CDR1 TSWWSYY, CDR2 QGS. The CDR3 is made up of 22 amino acids. The CDR3 spells CALGEPLSLLGDPTPYTDKLIF. In nucleotides, the CDR3 is TGTGCTCTTGGGGAACCTCTTTCCCTACTGGGGGATCCGACGCCCTACACTGATAAACTCATCTTT.

Concerning this clone itself: The amino acid sequence in TCRdb belongs to a much larger clone and departs from this DNA's translation at residue 5, likely a sequencing read error; the sequence shown is translated from the DNA. The genes are TRDV1 and TRDJ1; possibly TRDD2 or TRDD3 for D (5 bases each). V dropped 4 bases and J dropped 7 bases, with 22 bases sitting between them. The CDR3 length is 16 residues. Germline V gene data show CDR1 as TSWWSYY and CDR2 as QGS. The CDR3 sequence is CALGVSLGPPEVKLIF. DNA for the CDR3: TGTGCTCTTGGGGTTTCCTTGGGGCCCCCGGAGGTTAAACTCATCTTT.

On this clone: The protein in TCRdb stems from a much larger clone and differs at residue 15 from this DNA's translation, likely a read error; here the protein is translated from the DNA. The J gene corresponds to TRDJ1; a V gene call is absent; the D segment call TRDD3 is taken from the table without a DNA check. The CDR3 runs 21 residues. CDR3 DNA: TGCGCTACAGGCTGGGTTCCATCTCACACCCGCCGTATCTCGCACACCGATAAACTCATCTTT. Translated, it gives CATGWVPSHTRRISHTDKLIF.

This clone was seen more than once but under ten times. The same CDR3 is also encoded by other DNA sequences in this sample. The chain recombines TRDV1 with TRDJ1, with D possibly being TRDD3 (6 bases). Germline V gives CDR1 TSWWSYY, CDR2 QGS. Trimming removed 4 bases at V and 6 bases at J, with 27 bases between. CDR3 length: 18 residues. The CDR3 DNA reads as TGTGCTCTTGGGGGCCCACTCCTCTCTACTATAAGGGATAATAAACTCATCTTT. Protein sequence: CALGGPLLSTIRDNKLIF.

With respect to this clone: A far larger clone differs by one base, so this is likely a read error. The chain has TRDV1 and TRDJ1, with TRDD3 identical over 10 bases. TCRdb supplies no J gene; here it was assigned by aligning the nucleotide sequence to germline. Looked up from germline, CDR1 is TSWWSYY and CDR2 is QGS. J was trimmed by 4 bases and V by 2 bases; bases with no gene match: 31. The CDR3 runs 24 residues. The CDR3 DNA follows: TGTGCTCTTGGGGAAATTGTACCTTCCAAGTGCGTGGGGGATACCGGTTGGTTTTTCGATAAACTCATCTTT. As protein: CALGEIVPSKCVGDTGWFFDKLIF.

As to this clone: With only one base between it and a far larger clone, this is likely a read error. The V gene is TRDV1, the J gene TRDJ1; 10 bases align to TRDD3. The germline gives CDR1 TSWWSYY, CDR2 QGS. The CDR3 runs 25 residues. J was trimmed by 0 bases and V by 4 bases; bases with no gene match: 32. This CDR3 reads CALGVSTHLPSYQYWGIPYTDKLIF. The CDR3 DNA is TGTGCTCTTGGGGTCTCCACCCATCTGCCTTCCTATCAGTACTGGGGGATTCCGTACACCGATAAACTCATCTTT.

As to this clone: A read error is likely here: a far larger clone is one base away. The rearrangement joins TRDV1 to TRDJ1, with 13 bases fitting TRDD3. CDR3 size: 21 residues. Germline lookup yields CDR1 TSWWSYY and CDR2 QGS. V lost 5 bases and J lost 6; bases outside the gene matches: 24. The CDR3 here is CALGHILGTGGYEKGPNKLIF. The DNA for the CDR3 is TGTGCTCTTGGGCATATTCTCGGTACTGGGGGATACGAGAAGGGACCCAATAAACTCATCTTT.

This clone was observed a few times. It differs at one base from a far larger clone, so likely a read error. The limits of the CDR3 on the DNA are not certain, so only TCRdb's listed CDR3 is given. The J gene is TRDJ1, the V gene TRDV1; the table's TRDD3 call for D was not verified on the DNA. Inclusive of both ends, the CDR3 amounts to 22 amino acids. Germline assignment: CDR1 TSWWSYY and CDR2 QGS. The CDR3 loop is CAPGELVPTYATGGYACDKLIF.